The T cell receptor beta chain described here comes from a study of blood T cell repertoires in COVID-19. V shed 2 bases and J shed 0 bases, with 5 bases lying between them. This CDR3 region has 14 residues. Germline V gives CDR1 SGHDT, CDR2 YYEEEE. As processed by the authors: For nucleated cells, counts were estimated from reference gene primer amplification. Only in-frame clones appear in the TCRdb table, and some are missing; sequencing was by immunoSEQ multiplex PCR. The DNA was the basis for D and trimming; V, J and clone size are from that table. The profile covers about 140,000 clones, with roughly 80% appearing a single time and approximately 16% taken by the ten largest.

The sequence was obtained from a man over 45 with acute or convalescent COVID-19. The chain recombines TRBV5-6 with TRBJ1-4; no clear D gene. Sequencing was done on a sample of peripheral blood. The CDR3 DNA sequence: TGTGCCAGCAGCTTTTTCACAACTAATGAAAAACTGTTTTTT. Translation: CASSFFTTNEKLFF.